This TCR beta chain was recovered during a study of tumor-infiltrating lymphocytes in primary liver carcinoma. Looking at the study overall: Tumors were staged T1-T3 N0M0 and measured 4.2 to 10 cm across. General observations from the study: Overlap in tumor-adjacent and tumor-blood pairs fell below that of tumor region pairs.

Details on this clonotype: No antigen is known for it.

Total RNA and DNA came together from around 20-30 mg of bulk tissue without cell sorting. Chronic HBV infection, which was untreated, was present in the patients. There were five separate regions sampled from each tumor. A primer in the constant region served to generate TCR beta cDNA from 500 ng of total RNA. Three rounds of nested multiplex PCR with slightly modified ARM-PCR produced TCR beta libraries. TCRdb passed the multiplex PCR reads through MiXCR, listing each CDR3 protein once. The sample lists about 64,000 distinct CDR3 sequences, over 60% occurring once. This TCR derives from a man aged 35-49 years with primary liver carcinoma and hepatitis B virus infection. The sequenced sample consisted of liver tumor tissue from sampling region 4. The subset: tumor region T4, right-lateral pole.

This CDR3 reads CASIFEAGGGETQYF. The DNA of the CDR3 is TGTGCCAGCATCTTTGAGGCTGGCGGGGGAGAGACCCAGTACTTC. The chain carries TRBV11-1 and TRBJ2-5; 7 bases are a match to TRBD2. Germline trimming cut 7 bases from V and 4 bases from J; bases unmatched to any gene: 12. The CDR3 sequence is 15 residues long. Germline V gives CDR1 SGHAT, CDR2 FQDESV (reference sequence).